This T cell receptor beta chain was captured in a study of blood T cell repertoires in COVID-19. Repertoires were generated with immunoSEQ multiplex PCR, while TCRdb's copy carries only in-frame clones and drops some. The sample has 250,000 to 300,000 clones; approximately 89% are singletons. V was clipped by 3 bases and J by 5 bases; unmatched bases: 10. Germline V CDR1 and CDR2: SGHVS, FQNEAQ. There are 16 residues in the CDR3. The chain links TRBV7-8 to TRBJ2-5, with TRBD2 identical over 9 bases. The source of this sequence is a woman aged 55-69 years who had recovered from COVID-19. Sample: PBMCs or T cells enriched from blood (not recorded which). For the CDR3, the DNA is TGTGCCAGCAGCTTCCCACTGCGGGGGGGCCTCGAGACCCAGTACTTC. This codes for CASSFPLRGGLETQYF. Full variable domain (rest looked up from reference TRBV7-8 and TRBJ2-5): GAGVSQSPRYKVAKRGQDVALRCDPISGHVSLFWYQQALGQGPEFLTYFQNEAQLDKSGLPSDRFFAERPEGSVSTLKIQRTQQEDSAVYLCASSFPLRGGLETQYFGPGTRLLVL.